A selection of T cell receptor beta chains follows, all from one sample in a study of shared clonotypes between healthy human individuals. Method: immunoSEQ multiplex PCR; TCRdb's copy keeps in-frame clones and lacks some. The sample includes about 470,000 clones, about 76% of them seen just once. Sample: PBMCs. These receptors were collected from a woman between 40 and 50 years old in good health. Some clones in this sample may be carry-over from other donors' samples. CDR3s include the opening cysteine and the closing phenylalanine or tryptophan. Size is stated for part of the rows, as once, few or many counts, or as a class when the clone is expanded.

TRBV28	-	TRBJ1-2	CASSQTPSIGGYTF
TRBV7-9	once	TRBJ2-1	CASSPEPYNEQFF
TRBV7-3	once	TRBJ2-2	CASSVAPGELFF
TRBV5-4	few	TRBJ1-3	CASSLGTGGNTIYF
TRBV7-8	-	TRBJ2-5	CASSLRPGATPKWTQYF
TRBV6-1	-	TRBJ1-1	CASSDTGAMNTEAFF
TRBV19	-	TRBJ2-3	CASSGRSGTGLTVDTQYF
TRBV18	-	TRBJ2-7	CASSPGPIAPYEQYF
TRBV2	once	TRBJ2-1	CASSEAVLAGVDEQFF
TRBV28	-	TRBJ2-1	CASSGEGLAENYNEQFF
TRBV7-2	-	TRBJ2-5	CASSLSPGFGGGAQYF
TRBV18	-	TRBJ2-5	CASSPSIDLQETQYF
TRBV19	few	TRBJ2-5	CASSFRDRQETQYF
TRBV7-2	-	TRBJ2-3	CASSLVPADTQYF
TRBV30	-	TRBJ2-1	CAWSTDRVPYNEQFF
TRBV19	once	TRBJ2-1	CASSIDYIAGEKFF
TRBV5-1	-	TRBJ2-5	CASSADQGGLTQYF
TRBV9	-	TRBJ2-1	CASSSSGAGALNEQFF
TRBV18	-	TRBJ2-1	CASSETSGRALVQFF
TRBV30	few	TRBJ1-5	CAGGDSNQPQHF
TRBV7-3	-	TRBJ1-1	CASSQNRRGEAFF
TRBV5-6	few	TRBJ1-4	CASSFAGHINEKLFF
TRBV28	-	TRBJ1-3	CASSNTGNTIYF
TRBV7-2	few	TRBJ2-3	CASKVGGPTDTQYF
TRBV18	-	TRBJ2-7	CASSPPGTGDYEQYF
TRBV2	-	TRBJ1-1	CASTVRPNTEAFF
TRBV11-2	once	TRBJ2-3	CASSLGTGFTDTQYF
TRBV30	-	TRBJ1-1	CAWTIGQNTEAFF
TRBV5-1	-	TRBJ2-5	CASSIGGQALGETQYF
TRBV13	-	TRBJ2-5	CASSSGTSGTQETQYF
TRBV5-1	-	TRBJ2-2	CASRADPSTGELFF
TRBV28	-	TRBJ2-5	CASSSDRVLQETQYF
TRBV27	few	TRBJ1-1	CASRPGTGRGNTEAFF
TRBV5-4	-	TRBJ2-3	CASRDRVTDTQYF
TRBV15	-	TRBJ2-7	CATSRLGFSGRSPYEQYF
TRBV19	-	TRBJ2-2	CASSTRELAGVPGELFF
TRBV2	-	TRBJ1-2	CASRRTKGENYGYTF
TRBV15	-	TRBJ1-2	CATMEGRGGYGYTF
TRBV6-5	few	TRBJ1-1	CASTIGGPGNTEAFF
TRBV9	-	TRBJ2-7	CASSPYGRADYEQYF
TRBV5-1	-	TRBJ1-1	CASSFKRDGLTEAFF
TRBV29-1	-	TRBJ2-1	CSVRDRPYNEQFF
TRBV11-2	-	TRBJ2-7	CASSSRLAGNSYEQYF
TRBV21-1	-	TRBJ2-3	CASSTGGWGPGTDTQYF
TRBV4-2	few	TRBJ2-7	CASSQEGGGAPSYEQYF
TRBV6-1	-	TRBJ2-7	CASSDQWAGQGVKARYEQYF
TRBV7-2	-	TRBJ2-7	CASSKGLASSYEQYF
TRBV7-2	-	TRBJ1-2	CASSSTGFDGYTF
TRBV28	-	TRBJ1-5	CASSIVGQPQHF
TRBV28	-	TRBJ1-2	CASRDSGARRGYTF
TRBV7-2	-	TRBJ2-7	CASSSLGGGRYNYEQYF
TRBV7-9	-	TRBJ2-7	CASSPKAYEQYF
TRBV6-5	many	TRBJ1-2	CASSYSDKNYGYTF